One and the same sample provided the 12 T cell receptor beta chains below, sequenced in a study of control samples from healthy donors and cancer patients. Clones were read by immunoSEQ multiplex PCR, and TCRdb kept only the in-frame ones, dropping some. The table records 100,000 to 150,000 clones, approximately 90% of them present only once. Sequencing was performed on blood. The receptors shown here come from a man aged 18 to 35 in good health.

J is TRBJ2-2 and V is TRBV6-5, with TRBD1 as a possible D gene (6 bases). V was clipped by 6 bases and J by 8 bases, with 19 bases between them. The germline CDR1 and CDR2 sequences are MNHEY and SVGAGI. The CDR3 is 15 amino acids. The CDR3 loop reads CASSQGTLYSGELFF. In DNA, the CDR3 is TGTGCCAGCAGCCAAGGGACATTATATTCTGGGGAGCTGTTTTTT.

This chain connects TRBV10-1 to TRBJ2-3, with 10 bases matching TRBD2. Trimming cost V 4 bases and J 2 bases; bases outside gene matches: 3. The germline V gene encodes CDR1 WNHNN and CDR2 SYGVQD (reference sequence). The CDR3 sequence is 15 residues long. This CDR3 is CASSVSGGITDTQYF. The CDR3, as DNA: TGCGCCAGCAGTGTTAGCGGGGGGATCACAGATACGCAGTATTTT.

The V and J genes are TRBV5-5 and TRBJ2-1; D gene ambiguous. Germline CDR1 and CDR2: SGHKS and YYEKEE (reference sequence). CDR3 length equals 15 residues. V was cut by 6 bases and J by 0 bases, with 13 bases left in between. The CDR3 nucleotides are TGTGCCAGCACCCCGGAGTGGAGCTCCTACAATGAGCAGTTCTTC. It is translated as CASTPEWSSYNEQFF.

The chain employs TRBV6-1 and TRBJ2-7; no firm D call. In germline, CDR1 is MNHNS, CDR2 SASEGT. There are 14 residues in the CDR3. V was trimmed by 1 base and J by 0 bases, leaving 7 bases between them. CDR3 nucleotide sequence: TGTGCCAGCAGTGAAGGTCTCGGCTCCTACGAGCAGTACTTC. It is translated as CASSEGLGSYEQYF.

V is TRBV9 and J is TRBJ2-5; 10 bases align to TRBD2. V lost 4 bases and J lost 0; bases outside the gene matches: 3. There are 15 residues in the CDR3. The germline V gene has CDR1 SGDLS and CDR2 YYNGEE. CDR3 sequence reads: CASSLGLADQETQYF. CDR3 DNA: TGTGCCAGCAGCCTCGGACTAGCGGACCAAGAGACCCAGTACTTC.

This clone occurred a few times. The CDR3 region has the DNA TGTGCCAGCAGCTTAAGGGAAAGGGACCCAGCTTTCTTT. This translates into CASSLRERDPAFF. The rearrangement joins TRBV7-3 to TRBJ1-1, with D tentatively TRBD1 (5 bases). From germline, CDR1 is SGHTA and CDR2 FQGTGA. Between the trimmed V and J ends, which lost 1 base and 10 bases, there was a span of 13 bases. This CDR3 comprises 13 residues.

The chain carries TRBV19 and TRBJ2-1, with 11 nucleotides matching TRBD1. The germline CDR1 and CDR2 sequences are LNHDA and SQIVND (reference sequence). The CDR3 contains 14 residues. Trimming took 4 bases from V and 9 from J; bases not matched to a gene: 5. CDR3 sequence: CASSKGQGVREQFF. The CDR3 region has the DNA TGTGCCAGTAGTAAGGGACAGGGGGTCCGTGAGCAGTTCTTC.

The DNA of the CDR3 is TGTGCCACCAGTGATGCACGGAACACAGATACGCAGTATTTT. Encoded protein: CATSDARNTDTQYF. The chain is built from TRBV24-1 and TRBJ2-3; no reliable D call. Deletions cut 3 bases from V and 2 bases from J, with 8 bases between. The CDR3 totals 14 residues. Germline V CDR1 and CDR2: KGHDR, SFDVKD.

This chain links TRBV2 with TRBJ1-4; no reliable D call. V shed 3 bases and J shed 5 bases, with 7 bases lying between them. The CDR3 runs 13 residues. CDR1 and CDR2 (germline): SNHLY, FYNNEI. The CDR3 protein is CASSDRLNEKLFF. The CDR3 coding sequence is TGTGCCAGCAGTGATAGGTTAAATGAAAAACTGTTTTTT.

The chain carries TRBV6-5 and TRBJ2-3, with 14 nucleotides matching TRBD2. The V segment lost 6 bases and the J segment 5 bases; nucleotides outside the gene matches: 4. CDR3 size: 15 residues. Germline loops: CDR1 MNHEY, CDR2 SVGAGI. The DNA for the CDR3 is TGTGCCAGCAGACGACTAGCGGGGGGGGAAGATACGCAGTATTTT. It yields the protein CASRRLAGGEDTQYF.

The rearrangement joins TRBV18 to TRBJ2-5; D ambiguous. This CDR3 spans 13 amino acids. CDR1 is KGHSH, CDR2 LQKENI, per germline. The V end lost 3 bases, the J end lost 1 base, and 6 bases lay between the germline ends. The DNA for the CDR3 is TGTGCCAGCTCACCTTCCCGCCAAGAGACCCAGTACTTC. Protein: CASSPSRQETQYF. The complete variable domain, with remaining parts taken from reference TRBV18 and TRBJ2-5, reads NAGVMQNPRHLVRRRGQEARLRCSPMKGHSHVYWYRQLPEEGLKFMVYLQKENIIDESGMPKERFSAEFPKEGPSILRIQQVVRGDSAAYFCASSPSRQETQYFGPGTRLLVL.

The rearrangement uses TRBV6-2 or TRBV6-3 and TRBJ2-5; TRBD2 agrees at 7 bases. The V gene's germline CDR1 is MNHEY and CDR2 SVGEGT. V was pared by 2 bases and J by 5 bases, with 8 bases of the junction left unmatched. The CDR3 covers 15 residues. CDR3 DNA sequence: TGTGCCAGCAGTTACACGGGCGGGAGTGCGGAGACCCAGTACTTC. It specifies CASSYTGGSAETQYF.